Listed here are 25 T cell receptor beta chains from one sample, sequenced in a study of blood T cell repertoires in COVID-19. Data came from immunoSEQ multiplex PCR; TCRdb stores just in-frame clones and leaves some out. The table lists 150,000 to 200,000 clones, 80% of them singletons, with approximately 15% in the top ten. Sequenced: PBMCs or T cells enriched from blood (not recorded which). The receptors originated from a man aged 55 to 70 who had been exposed to COVID-19.

V gene TRBV5-6 combines with J gene TRBJ2-7; a possible D gene is TRBD2 (6 bases). The germline V gene has CDR1 SGHDT and CDR2 YYEEEE. The CDR3 runs 12 residues. V lost 0 bases to trimming and J lost 7 bases, with 8 bases between them. The CDR3 region is CASSLGGAEQYF. CDR3 coding DNA: TGTGCCAGCAGCTTGGGCGGGGCAGAGCAGTACTTC.

V is TRBV6-2 or TRBV6-3 and J is TRBJ1-5, with 7 bases that match TRBD1. Germline V lookup: CDR1 MNHEY, CDR2 SVGEGT. The CDR3 runs 14 residues. With V trimmed by 5 bases and J by 4 bases, 5 bases remained unmatched. The CDR3 sequence: CASSTPGGNQPQHF. The CDR3 DNA reads as TGTGCCAGCAGTACCCCAGGGGGGAATCAGCCCCAGCATTTT.

This chain joins TRBV9 and TRBJ2-1; 8 bases agree with TRBD1. This CDR3 spans 16 amino acids. CDR1 is SGDLS, CDR2 YYNGEE, per germline. With V trimmed by 4 bases and J by 3 bases, 9 bases remained unmatched. The CDR3 sequence is CASSPQGAPSYNEQFF. In DNA form, the CDR3 reads TGTGCCAGCAGCCCGCAGGGGGCGCCCAGCTACAATGAGCAGTTCTTC.

CDR3 in DNA: TGCAGCGAGAGGACAGGGGCCTATGGCTACACCTTC. This gives the protein CSERTGAYGYTF. This chain connects TRBV29-1 to TRBJ1-2; 9 nucleotides align to TRBD1. The CDR3 length is 12 residues. Germline V gene data show CDR1 as SQVTM and CDR2 as ANQGSEA. The junction had 4 bases not matched to a gene; V was cut back by 7 bases and J by 4 bases.

CDR3 loop: CSSRGRAPYNEQFF. CDR3 in DNA: TGCAGCTCCAGAGGGAGGGCTCCCTACAATGAGCAGTTCTTC. The V call is TRBV29-1, the J call TRBJ2-1; 7 bases line up with TRBD2. The CDR3 is 14 residues long. The germline gives CDR1 SQVTM, CDR2 ANQGSEA. Germline trimming cut 8 bases from V and 2 bases from J; bases unmatched to any gene: 9.

The genes are TRBV6-1 and TRBJ2-4; possible D gene TRBD2, 6 bases. The CDR3 has 13 amino acids. The germline V gene has CDR1 MNHNS and CDR2 SASEGT. Trimming removed 3 bases from V and 9 bases from J, with 12 bases in between. The CDR3 is CASSDGYGSIQYF. The CDR3 coding sequence is TGTGCCAGCAGTGACGGCTACGGGAGCATTCAGTACTTC.

This chain joins TRBV30 and TRBJ2-3; possible D gene TRBD1, 6 bases. The CDR3 spans 15 residues. From germline, CDR1 is GTSNPN and CDR2 SVGIG (reference sequence). The V gene lost 1 base and the J gene lost 6 bases, with 17 bases spanning the gap. CDR3 nucleotides: TGTGCCTGGAGTGGTACAGGGCTGGTCCCGGATACGCAGTATTTT. Its protein product is CAWSGTGLVPDTQYF.

The gene calls are TRBV18 and TRBJ2-3, with 11 positions matching TRBD2. The CDR3 covers 16 residues. Germline V gene data show CDR1 as KGHSH and CDR2 as LQKENI. V lost 3 bases to trimming and J lost 7 bases; unmatched junction nucleotides: 9. The DNA of the CDR3 is TGTGCCAGCTCACCCGCTACTAGCGGGAGTAGGAATACGCAGTATTTT. Translation: CASSPATSGSRNTQYF.

This chain connects TRBV6-6 to TRBJ2-7, with D maybe TRBD2 (5 bases). The germline V gene encodes CDR1 MNHNY and CDR2 SVGAGI (reference sequence). The V end was cut by 6 bases, the J end by 2 bases, with 8 bases between. The CDR3 is made up of 12 amino acids. This chain's CDR3 is CASRASTYEQYF. In nucleotides, the CDR3 is TGTGCCAGCAGGGCTAGCACCTACGAGCAGTACTTC.

The chain carries TRBV5-6 and TRBJ2-1; 7 bases align to TRBD1. Trimming took 6 bases from V and 0 from J; bases not matched to a gene: 6. Germline V gene sequence: CDR1 SGHDT, CDR2 YYEEEE. This CDR3 spans 15 amino acids. CDR3 nucleotides: TGTGCCAGCAACAAGGACAGGAGCTCCTACAATGAGCAGTTCTTC. Translated, it gives CASNKDRSSYNEQFF.

CDR3 sequence (DNA): TGTGCCAGCTCACCGGGGAGGACCTCCTACGAGCAGTACTTC. This sequence encodes CASSPGRTSYEQYF. V usage is TRBV18 and J usage is TRBJ2-7; a possible D gene is TRBD2 (6 bases). V was pared by 3 bases and J by 0 bases, with 9 bases between. CDR3 length: 14 amino acids. Per germline, CDR1 KGHSH and CDR2 LQKENI.

The CDR3 here is CASSLGTRDSDTQYF. The CDR3 region has the DNA TGTGCCAGCAGCTTAGGGACTCGAGATTCAGATACGCAGTATTTT. The chain recombines TRBV11-3 with TRBJ2-3, with a possible D match to TRBD2 (5 bases). CDR3 length: 15 amino acids. Trimming stripped 1 base from V and 4 bases from J, with 12 bases between. Per the germline V gene, CDR1 is SGHNT and CDR2 is YENEEA.

The V gene is TRBV4-3, the J gene TRBJ2-7, with a weak D call TRBD1 (5 bases). V was pared by 1 base and J by 6 bases, with 10 bases between. The CDR3 extends over 13 amino acids. Germline loops: CDR1 LGHNA, CDR2 YSLEER. The CDR3 coding sequence is TGCGCCAGCAGCCAAGCCCAGGGTGGCGAGCAGTACTTC. This gives the protein CASSQAQGGEQYF.

The CDR3 is CAISDSGQGYNEQFF. The CDR3 DNA follows: TGTGCCATCAGTGATTCGGGACAGGGGTACAATGAGCAGTTCTTC. The V and J genes are TRBV10-3 and TRBJ2-1; 10 bases line up with TRBD1. This CDR3 has 15 residues. Germline V gene sequence: CDR1 ENHRY, CDR2 SYGVKD. V lost 3 bases and J lost 4; bases outside the gene matches: 3.

The chain is built from TRBV30 and TRBJ1-2, with 12 positions matching TRBD1. V gave up 6 bases and J gave up 7 bases; unmatched junction bases: 6. There are 13 residues in the CDR3. The germline gives CDR1 GTSNPN, CDR2 SVGIG (reference sequence). CDR3 residues: CACFRDRGLGYTF. The DNA of the CDR3 is TGTGCCTGCTTCCGGGACAGGGGGCTTGGCTACACCTTC.

This clone turned up a few times. The chain uses TRBV6-2 or TRBV6-3 and TRBJ2-5, with TRBD2 matching over 12 bases. Germline trimming cut 2 bases from V and 2 bases from J; bases unmatched to any gene: 6. Germline lookup yields CDR1 MNHEY and CDR2 SVGEGT. This CDR3 has 17 residues. The CDR3 region is CASSYGLLAGGQETQYF. The CDR3 DNA is TGTGCCAGCAGTTACGGCCTCCTAGCGGGAGGGCAAGAGACCCAGTACTTC.

The rearrangement uses TRBV7-2 and TRBJ1-4; D remains unclear. The CDR3 covers 16 residues. Between the trimmed V and J ends, which lost 1 base and 0 bases, there was a span of 9 bases. Germline values: CDR1 SGHTA, CDR2 FQGNSA. CDR3 coding DNA: TGTGCCAGCAGCTTAGGACTGCAGCCAACTAATGAAAAACTGTTTTTT. It encodes CASSLGLQPTNEKLFF.

This chain uses TRBV11-2 with TRBJ2-5, with 7 positions matching TRBD1. Germline-derived CDR1 and CDR2 are SGHAT and FQNNGV. The CDR3 is 16 amino acids. Germline trimming cut 1 base from V and 1 base from J; bases unmatched to any gene: 6. CDR3 region: CASSLVSGGIQETQYF. The DNA of the CDR3 is TGTGCCAGCAGCTTAGTGTCAGGGGGAATCCAAGAGACCCAGTACTTC.

This sequence joins TRBV19 and TRBJ1-5, with 9 bases identical to TRBD1. Germline CDR1 is LNHDA and CDR2 is SQIVND (reference sequence). The CDR3 has 16 amino acids. Losses at the gene ends were 5 bases for V and 5 bases for J; bases not matched to a gene: 10. CDR3 loop: CASSAQGTGTYQPQHF. For the CDR3, the DNA is TGTGCCAGTAGTGCCCAGGGGACAGGGACCTATCAGCCCCAGCATTTT.

The chain uses TRBV29-1 and TRBJ2-4; 7 nucleotides line up with TRBD1. V lost 4 bases and J lost 3; bases outside the gene matches: 3. Germline values: CDR1 SQVTM, CDR2 ANQGSEA. CDR3 length equals 13 residues. The CDR3 sequence is CSVAGTVKNIQYF. CDR3 nucleotides: TGCAGCGTTGCCGGGACAGTCAAAAACATTCAGTACTTC.

The chain couples TRBV13 to TRBJ2-2, with D perhaps matching TRBD1 (6 bases). Germline loops: CDR1 PRHDT, CDR2 FYEKMQ (reference sequence). The CDR3 length is 17 residues. V lost 1 base, J lost 5 bases, and 17 bases lay in between. The CDR3 region is CASSLASRRGGTGELFF. The CDR3 nucleotides are TGTGCCAGCAGCTTAGCATCACGCAGGGGTGGGACCGGGGAGCTGTTTTTT.

The chain has TRBV29-1 and TRBJ2-6; 8 bases are shared with TRBD1. CDR3 length: 15 amino acids. Per the germline V gene, CDR1 is SQVTM and CDR2 is ANQGSEA. Trimming at V came to 5 bases and at J to 4 bases, leaving 7 bases not matched to a gene. CDR3 nucleotides: TGCAGCGTTTCCGACAGGGGCCCGGGGGCCAACGTCCTGACTTTC. It translates to CSVSDRGPGANVLTF.

CDR3 region: CASQRSSGANVLTF. The CDR3 DNA reads as TGTGCCAGCCAGCGGAGCTCTGGGGCCAACGTCCTGACTTTC. The chain employs TRBV27 and TRBJ2-6, with D possibly being TRBD2 (5 bases). The CDR3 has 14 residues. The germline CDR1 and CDR2 sequences are MNHEY and SMNVEV (reference sequence). V lost 8 bases, J lost 0 bases, and 8 bases lay in between.

The chain employs TRBV10-3 and TRBJ1-2; 8 bases fit TRBD1. Germline loops: CDR1 ENHRY, CDR2 SYGVKD. The V segment lost 6 bases and the J segment 3 bases; nucleotides outside the gene matches: 6. This CDR3 spans 14 amino acids. The CDR3 here is CAIRGTGLYYGYTF. CDR3 nucleotides: TGTGCCATCAGGGGGACAGGCCTTTACTATGGCTACACCTTC.

The chain recombines TRBV6-5 with TRBJ2-2, with D perhaps TRBD1 (6 bases). The CDR3 consists of 14 residues. The germline gives CDR1 MNHEY, CDR2 SVGAGI. With 6 bases removed from V and 0 bases from J, the gap between germline ends came to 8 bases. The CDR3 is CASRGQSNTGELFF. CDR3 DNA sequence: TGTGCCAGCAGAGGACAGTCGAACACCGGGGAGCTGTTTTTT.